Following are 28 T cell receptor beta chains from one sample sequenced in a study of blood T cell repertoires in COVID-19. Profiled with immunoSEQ multiplex PCR; TCRdb holds only in-frame clones, not every one. This repertoire shows tens of thousands of clones, roughly 80% found once; its top ten account for roughly 4.4%. Source material: peripheral blood. The receptors come from a man aged 50 to 60 with active COVID-19.

The chain recombines TRBV28 with TRBJ1-2; TRBD1 matches at 9 bases. Germline V gene lookup returns CDR1 MDHEN and CDR2 SYDVKM. There are 14 residues in the CDR3. V shed 5 bases, J shed 5 bases, and the junction held 6 bases outside the gene matches. CDR3 nucleotide sequence: TGTGCCAGCAGTGCGGGACAGGGCCGGTATGGCTACACCTTC. It yields the protein CASSAGQGRYGYTF.

In this sample, this clone turned up once. The identical CDR3 is also encoded by other nucleotide sequences in the sample. The chain has TRBV15 and TRBJ2-5; possibly TRBD1 for D (6 bases). Germline V gene sequence: CDR1 LNHNV, CDR2 YYDKDF (reference sequence). Trimming removed 0 bases from V and 5 bases from J, with 13 bases in between. The CDR3 totals 15 residues. The CDR3 loop reads CATSRDGRGRETQYF. The CDR3 nucleotides are TGTGCCACCAGCAGAGATGGCAGGGGACGCGAGACCCAGTACTTC.

The rearrangement joins TRBV5-1 to TRBJ1-1, with D possibly matching TRBD1 (6 bases). CDR1 and CDR2 from the germline V gene are SGHRS and YFSETQ. V lost 1 base to trimming and J lost 0 bases, with 13 bases between them. The CDR3 runs to 16 residues. Here the CDR3 reads CASSLLGTILNTEAFF. The CDR3 DNA sequence: TGCGCCAGCAGCTTGTTAGGGACAATCTTGAACACTGAAGCTTTCTTT.

V gene TRBV10-2 combines with J gene TRBJ2-7; TRBD1 matches 9 bases. The CDR3 runs 14 residues. Germline trimming cut 5 bases from V and 4 bases from J; bases unmatched to any gene: 6. Per the germline V gene, CDR1 is WSHSY and CDR2 is SAAADI. The CDR3 reads CASSLRQGGYEQYF. The DNA of the CDR3 is TGCGCCAGCAGTCTAAGACAGGGGGGATACGAGCAGTACTTC.

This rearrangement joins TRBV12-3 or TRBV12-4 to TRBJ2-7; a weak D match, TRBD1 (5 bases). V was shortened by 7 bases and J by 6 bases, with 16 bases between the two germline ends. This CDR3 contains 13 residues. The CDR3 sequence is CASTLGPGLEQYF. Written as DNA, the CDR3 is TGTGCCAGCACTTTGGGTCCAGGGCTCGAGCAGTACTTC.

The chain recombines TRBV11-2 with TRBJ1-4, with a tentative D call TRBD1 (6 bases). The germline CDR1 and CDR2 sequences are SGHAT and FQNNGV. Trimming took off 5 bases at V and 2 bases at J, with 12 bases between the two ends. The CDR3 spans 15 residues. In DNA, the CDR3 is TGTGCCAGCAGCCTCCACAGGGCCACTAATGAAAAACTGTTTTTT. Amino acid sequence: CASSLHRATNEKLFF.

The V call is TRBV3-1 (or the pseudogene TRBV3-2), the J call TRBJ2-2; possibly TRBD1 for D (6 bases). Germline lookup yields CDR1 LGHDT and CDR2 YNNKEL (reference sequence). CDR3 length: 14 residues. The V end was cut by 2 bases, the J end by 7 bases, with 11 bases between. CDR3 in DNA: TGTGCCAGCAGCCAAACAGGGTGGATCGGGGAGCTGTTTTTT. It translates to CASSQTGWIGELFF.

The CDR3 nucleotides are TGTGCCACCAGTGACCTGACAGGGGCGGTTGATGAGCAGTTCTTC. Protein sequence: CATSDLTGAVDEQFF. This chain connects TRBV24-1 to TRBJ2-1, with 8 bases that match TRBD1. Trimming cost V 4 bases and J 8 bases; bases outside gene matches: 9. CDR3 length: 15 residues. The germline gives CDR1 KGHDR, CDR2 SFDVKD.

The chain joins TRBV19 to TRBJ2-1, with D perhaps matching TRBD2 (6 bases). Germline assignment: CDR1 LNHDA and CDR2 SQIVND (reference sequence). Trimming shortened V by 5 bases and J by 4 bases, and 15 bases separated the two germline ends. The CDR3 covers 15 residues. The CDR3 DNA reads TGTGCCAGTAGTGCCGTGTGGGGGGAGTACAATGAGCAGTTCTTC. Its protein is CASSAVWGEYNEQFF.

The chain employs TRBV25-1 and TRBJ2-5; D perhaps matches TRBD1 (6 bases). Trimming took 0 bases from V and 2 from J, leaving 10 bases between them. The CDR3 sequence is 15 residues long. Looked up from germline, CDR1 is MGHDK and CDR2 is SYGVNS. In nucleotides, the CDR3 is TGTGCCAGCAGTGAATATTACACAGGGCAAGAGACCCAGTACTTC. It yields the protein CASSEYYTGQETQYF.

The chain links TRBV9 to TRBJ1-3; a possible D gene is TRBD1 (5 bases). Germline V gene data show CDR1 as SGDLS and CDR2 as YYNGEE. V gave up 1 base and J gave up 2 bases, with 10 bases separating them. This CDR3 is built from 15 residues. DNA of the CDR3: TGTGCCAGCAGCGTACAGGGTTCCCCTGGAAACACCATATATTTT. Protein sequence: CASSVQGSPGNTIYF.

The DNA for the CDR3 is TGCGCCAGCAGCGGACCGACAGGGACTAATGAAAAACTGTTTTTT. Protein sequence: CASSGPTGTNEKLFF. The V call is TRBV5-1, the J call TRBJ1-4, with 7 bases lining up with TRBD1. The CDR3 contains 15 residues. CDR1 SGHRS and CDR2 YFSETQ come from the germline V gene. With 4 bases clipped from V and 2 bases from J, the junction kept 5 bases outside the gene matches.

V gene TRBV20-1 combines with J gene TRBJ2-5; 9 bases match TRBD2. V was pared by 3 bases and J by 5 bases, with 10 bases of the junction left unmatched. CDR3 length: 15 amino acids. Germline CDR1 is DFQATT and CDR2 is SNEGSKA (reference sequence). CDR3 coding DNA: TGCAGTGCTAGTAGTGCGGGGGGGCTTTGGGAGACCCAGTACTTC. Its protein is CSASSAGGLWETQYF.

The V and J genes are TRBV7-9 and TRBJ2-1, with D possibly TRBD2 on 6 matching bases. This CDR3 comprises 15 residues. Germline loops: CDR1 SEHNR, CDR2 FQNEAQ (reference sequence). The V end was cut by 5 bases, the J end by 9 bases, with 20 bases between. CDR3 sequence reads: CASSPRDSGWVEQFF. In DNA form, the CDR3 reads TGTGCCAGCAGCCCCCGGGACTCTGGTTGGGTTGAGCAGTTCTTC.

CDR3 residues: CASSFQRQATGGYTF. DNA of the CDR3: TGTGCCAGCAGCTTCCAGCGACAGGCCACCGGTGGCTACACCTTC. This chain joins TRBV7-8 and TRBJ1-2; TRBD1 might be the D (6 bases). The CDR3 totals 15 residues. Trimming stripped 3 bases from V and 7 bases from J, with 18 bases between. CDR1 is SGHVS, CDR2 FQNEAQ, per germline.

J is TRBJ2-3 and V is TRBV5-1; 10 bases are a match to TRBD1. The V segment lost 4 bases and the J segment 5 bases; nucleotides outside the gene matches: 7. Germline lookup yields CDR1 SGHRS and CDR2 YFSETQ. The CDR3 totals 15 residues. The CDR3: CASSLRQGALDTQYF. CDR3 DNA sequence: TGCGCCAGCAGCCTAAGACAGGGGGCGTTAGATACGCAGTATTTT. Drawing the rest from reference TRBV5-1 and TRBJ2-3, the complete variable domain is KAGVTQTPRYLIKTRGQQVTLSCSPISGHRSVSWYQQTPGQGLQFLFEYFSETQRNKGNFPGRFSGRQFSNSRSEMNVSTLELGDSALYLCASSLRQGALDTQYFGPGTRLTVL.

The chain is built from TRBV2 and TRBJ1-1; TRBD1 aligns across 7 bases. The CDR3 consists of 12 residues. Trimming removed 8 bases from V and 6 bases from J; junction bases left unmatched: 6. Germline loops: CDR1 SNHLY, CDR2 FYNNEI. DNA of the CDR3: TGTGCCAGCTCGACAGGGTTCGCTGAAGCTTTCTTT. Translated: CASSTGFAEAFF.

The genes are TRBV6-1 and TRBJ2-7; TRBD1 matches 7 bases. The V gene's germline CDR1 is MNHNS and CDR2 SASEGT. The CDR3 consists of 13 residues. The ends lost 3 bases at V and 3 bases at J; junction bases unmatched: 2. The CDR3 reads CASSEDRIYEQYF. CDR3 nucleotides: TGTGCCAGCAGTGAGGACAGGATCTACGAGCAGTACTTC.

As regards this clone: At one end, the junction sequence differs from germline, possibly due to a read error. The chain uses TRBV2 and TRBJ1-2, with TRBD1 as a possible D gene (6 bases). Germline V gene lookup returns CDR1 SNHLY and CDR2 FYNNEI. The CDR3 is 14 residues long. The CDR3 nucleotides are TGTGCCAGCAGGGAAGACACAGGGAACTATGGCTACACCTTC. It encodes CASREDTGNYGYTF.

This chain connects TRBV6-6 to TRBJ2-7; D remains ambiguous. The germline CDR1 and CDR2 sequences are MNHNY and SVGAGI (reference sequence). Trimming stripped 4 bases from V and 2 bases from J, with 12 bases between. The CDR3 consists of 14 residues. CDR3 protein: CASSLTAPPYEQYF. Written as DNA, the CDR3 is TGTGCCAGCAGTTTAACAGCCCCCCCCTACGAGCAGTACTTC.

V gene TRBV27 combines with J gene TRBJ1-5; TRBD1 matches 8 bases. The CDR3 has 14 residues. Germline CDR1 MNHEY, CDR2 SMNVEV (reference sequence). Trimming cost V 3 bases and J 7 bases; bases outside gene matches: 5. This chain's CDR3 is CASSFSQGAQPQHF. DNA for the CDR3: TGTGCCAGCAGTTTCTCGCAGGGGGCCCAGCCCCAGCATTTT.

This chain uses TRBV27 with TRBJ2-7, with D possibly being TRBD1 (6 bases). The germline V gene has CDR1 MNHEY and CDR2 SMNVEV (reference sequence). The V end was cut by 6 bases, the J end by 2 bases, with 14 bases between. The CDR3 sequence is 14 residues long. CDR3 nucleotide sequence: TGTGCCAGCAGCGGGACAAACATCCCCTACGAGCAGTACTTC. It yields the protein CASSGTNIPYEQYF.

The rearrangement links TRBV7-2 to TRBJ2-7; maybe TRBD2 (5 bases). V dropped 1 base and J dropped 3 bases, with 10 bases sitting between them. This CDR3 spans 14 amino acids. Germline V lookup: CDR1 SGHTA, CDR2 FQGNSA. The CDR3 DNA reads TGTGCCAGCAGCTTAGGCTCGGACTTCTACGAGCAGTACTTC. Translated, it gives CASSLGSDFYEQYF.

This chain uses TRBV24-1 with TRBJ2-3; TRBD2 matches at 15 bases. This CDR3 is 18 amino acids long. Trimming at V came to 3 bases and at J to 0 bases, leaving 3 bases not matched to a gene. From germline, CDR1 is KGHDR and CDR2 SFDVKD. CDR3 residues: CATSDPGLAGGSTDTQYF. The CDR3 DNA sequence: TGTGCCACCAGTGATCCTGGACTAGCGGGGGGGAGCACAGATACGCAGTATTTT.

The chain has TRBV12-3 or TRBV12-4 and TRBJ1-2; tentatively, D is TRBD1 (5 bases). Trimming took 6 bases from V and 8 from J, leaving 13 bases between them. CDR3 size: 12 residues. CDR3 in amino acids: CASSSGLLGYTF. Written as DNA, the CDR3 is TGTGCCAGCAGCTCGGGACTTTTAGGCTACACCTTC.

This chain joins TRBV5-1 and TRBJ1-1, with D possibly being TRBD1 (6 bases). The V gene's germline CDR1 is SGHRS and CDR2 YFSETQ. The CDR3 covers 14 residues. V gave up 2 bases and J gave up 0 bases, with 8 bases separating them. The CDR3 DNA is TGCGCCAGCAGCTTTCGACAGGTGAACACTGAAGCTTTCTTT. Its translation: CASSFRQVNTEAFF.

The CDR3 bases are TGCGCCAGCAGCGAGGCGTCAGGGGGACAAGAGACCCAGTACTTC. It is translated as CASSEASGGQETQYF. This chain uses TRBV5-1 with TRBJ2-5, with 7 positions matching TRBD1. The CDR3 loop spans 15 amino acids. The junction had 8 bases not matched to a gene; V was cut back by 4 bases and J by 2 bases. CDR1 and CDR2 (germline): SGHRS, YFSETQ.

The chain has TRBV4-1 and TRBJ2-7; D possibly corresponds to TRBD2 (6 bases). With 4 bases removed from V and 0 bases from J, the gap between germline ends came to 13 bases. Germline CDR1 reads MGHRA; CDR2 reads YSYEKL. The CDR3 is made up of 15 amino acids. The CDR3 loop reads CASSLAERSSYEQYF. The CDR3 region has the DNA TGCGCCAGCAGCCTAGCGGAGAGGAGCTCCTACGAGCAGTACTTC.